A selection of T cell receptor beta chains follows, all from one sample in a study of molecular identifiers for immune sequencing clone quantification. TCRdb itself ran the PCR reads through MiXCR, one entry per CDR3 protein. The table has more than 300,000 distinct CDR3 sequences, about a fifth seen once. Sequencing was done on a sample of naive CD8+ T cells from blood, with Jurkat cell RNA spiked in. These receptors originate from a human donor in good health. Some libraries in this study had Jurkat cell RNA spiked in. Each CDR3 is given with its conserved first and last residue. D genes are given only for firm matches. Rows may omit the clone size; those that give it use once, few, many or a size class.

j_call d_call v_call clone_size cdr3_aa cdr3_nt
TRBJ1-2 - TRBV4-3 many CASSPSQGRSYGYTF TGCGCCAGCAGCCCATCTCAGGGGCGAAGCTATGGCTACACCTTC
TRBJ2-3 TRBD2 TRBV5-4 few CASSLVGGGPSDTQYF TGTGCCAGCAGCTTGGTTGGGGGAGGGCCATCAGATACGCAGTATTTT
TRBJ2-7 - TRBV12-3/TRBV12-4 - CASSFGKVPGSYEQYF TGTGCCAGCAGTTTCGGAAAGGTACCTGGCTCCTACGAGCAGTACTTC
TRBJ1-2 - TRBV19 - CASSIAPRSIYGYAF TGTGCCAGTAGTATAGCCCCCCGGAGCATCTATGGCTACGCCTTC
TRBJ1-6 - TRBV27 many CASSFSRGVNSPLHF TGTGCCAGCAGTTTTTCTCGGGGCGTGAATTCACCCCTCCACTTT
TRBJ2-7 TRBD1 TRBV28 many CASSLSRTGGYEQYF TGTGCCAGCAGTTTAAGTAGGACAGGGGGCTACGAGCAGTACTTC
TRBJ2-7 - TRBV30 - CAWSVGLGGDEQYF TGTGCCTGGAGTGTGGGCCTTGGGGGCGACGAGCAGTACTTC
TRBJ1-2 - TRBV7-3 many CASSFRIPRDSNYGYTF TGTGCCAGCAGCTTTCGGATCCCCAGGGATTCGAACTATGGCTACACCTTC
TRBJ2-2 - TRBV10-3 - CAISGGGTGELFF TGTGCCATCAGCGGTGGGGGAACCGGGGAGCTGTTTTTT
TRBJ1-3 - TRBV6-5 many CASSKLNEGNTIYF TGTGCCAGCAGTAAGCTTAACGAGGGAAACACCATATATTTT
TRBJ1-3 TRBD1 TRBV10-3 - CATQTGGLNTIYF TGTGCCACTCAGACAGGGGGTCTTAACACCATATATTTT
TRBJ2-3 TRBD2 TRBV5-4 many CASSSGGVLDTQYF TGTGCCAGCAGCAGCGGGGGGGTCCTCGATACGCAGTATTTT
TRBJ2-3 - TRBV28 many CASSSVDPSTDTQYF TGTGCCAGCAGTTCCGTAGACCCTTCCACAGATACGCAGTATTTT
TRBJ1-3 TRBD1 TRBV7-9 many CASSKTGDRGNTIYF TGTGCCAGCAGCAAAACAGGGGATCGTGGAAACACCATATATTTT
TRBJ1-5 - TRBV13 - CASSLDRNSNQPQHF TGTGCCAGCAGCTTAGACCGCAATAGCAATCAGCCCCAGCATTTT
TRBJ2-4 - TRBV27 many CASSLSWGLAKNIQYF TGTGCCAGCAGTTTATCCTGGGGCTTAGCCAAAAACATTCAGTACTTC
TRBJ1-2 TRBD1 TRBV11-2 - CACSSGEWARRGIPGYTF TGTGCCTGCAGCTCCGGGGAGTGGGCTCGCAGGGGGATCCCTGGCTACACCTTC
TRBJ1-1 - TRBV20-1 many CSALLLSLSTTEAFF TGCAGTGCACTTCTCCTTTCCCTCTCGACCACTGAAGCTTTCTTT
TRBJ2-3 - TRBV10-2 many CASRPTLALLTDTQYF TGCGCCAGCCGGCCTACCTTAGCGCTTCTCACAGATACGCAGTATTTT
TRBJ2-3 - TRBV7-2 many CASSYGTNPGPSLTDTQYF TGTGCCAGCAGCTACGGCACAAACCCGGGTCCTTCTCTAACAGATACGCAGTATTTT
TRBJ1-1 - TRBV7-9 many CASSLPMNTEAFF TGTGCCAGCAGCTTGCCGATGAACACTGAAGCTTTCTTT
TRBJ2-6 - TRBV27 few CASTAGFSSGANVLTF TGTGCCAGCACCGCCGGCTTTTCCTCTGGGGCCAACGTCCTGACTTTC
TRBJ2-3 - TRBV30 many CAWSVRVGGTDTQYF TGTGCCTGGAGTGTACGCGTGGGGGGCACAGATACGCAGTATTTT
TRBJ2-2 - TRBV2 - CASSAPVTPNTGEPFF TGTGCCAGCAGTGCCCCGGTGACACCGAACACCGGGGAGCCGTTTTTT
TRBJ2-7 - TRBV5-1 many CASSSGLRYEQYF TGCGCCAGCAGCTCCGGACTACGCTACGAGCAGTACTTC
TRBJ2-7 - TRBV4-3 - CASSQVRSAAEQYF TGCGCCAGCAGCCAAGTTCGGTCTGCCGCCGAGCAGTACTTC